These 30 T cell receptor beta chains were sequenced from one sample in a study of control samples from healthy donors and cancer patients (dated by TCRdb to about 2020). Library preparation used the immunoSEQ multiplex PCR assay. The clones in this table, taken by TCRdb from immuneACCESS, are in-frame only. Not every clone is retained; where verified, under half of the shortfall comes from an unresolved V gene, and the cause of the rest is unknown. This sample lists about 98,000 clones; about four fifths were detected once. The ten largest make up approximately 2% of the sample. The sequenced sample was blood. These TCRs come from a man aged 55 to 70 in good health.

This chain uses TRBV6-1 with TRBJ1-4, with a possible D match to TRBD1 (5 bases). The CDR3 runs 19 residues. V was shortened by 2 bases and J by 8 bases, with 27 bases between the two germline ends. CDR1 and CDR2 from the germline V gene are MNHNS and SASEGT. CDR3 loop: CASSERGSDIGRVSEKLFF. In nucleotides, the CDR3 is TGTGCCAGCAGTGAACGAGGGTCGGATATCGGCAGGGTGTCCGAAAAACTGTTTTTT.

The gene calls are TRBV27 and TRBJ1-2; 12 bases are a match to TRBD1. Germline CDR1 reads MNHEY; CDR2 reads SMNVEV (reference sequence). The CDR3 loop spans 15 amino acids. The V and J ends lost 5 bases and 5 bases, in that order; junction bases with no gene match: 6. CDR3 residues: CASSRGTGGVYGYTF. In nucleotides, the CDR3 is TGTGCCAGCAGTAGAGGGACAGGGGGCGTATATGGCTACACCTTC.

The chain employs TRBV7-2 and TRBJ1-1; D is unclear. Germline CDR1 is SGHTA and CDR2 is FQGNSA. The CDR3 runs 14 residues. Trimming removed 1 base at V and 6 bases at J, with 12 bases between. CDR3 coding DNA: TGTGCCAGCAGCTTAGGATCCTCGGCGGCTGAAGCTTTCTTT. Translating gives CASSLGSSAAEAFF.

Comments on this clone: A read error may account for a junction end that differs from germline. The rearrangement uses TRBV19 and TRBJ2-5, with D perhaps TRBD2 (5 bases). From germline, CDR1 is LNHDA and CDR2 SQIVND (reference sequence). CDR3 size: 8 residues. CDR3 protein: CGEETQYF. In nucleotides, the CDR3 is TGCGGGGAAGAGACCCAGTACTTC.

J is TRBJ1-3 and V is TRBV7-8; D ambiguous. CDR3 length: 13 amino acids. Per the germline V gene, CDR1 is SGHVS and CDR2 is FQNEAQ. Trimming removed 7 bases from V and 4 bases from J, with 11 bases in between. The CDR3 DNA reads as TGTGCCAGCACCCTTAACGGGGGAAACACCATATATTTT. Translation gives CASTLNGGNTIYF. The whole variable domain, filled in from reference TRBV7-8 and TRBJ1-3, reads GAGVSQSPRYKVAKRGQDVALRCDPISGHVSLFWYQQALGQGPEFLTYFQNEAQLDKSGLPSDRFFAERPEGSVSTLKIQRTQQEDSAVYLCASTLNGGNTIYFGEGSWLTVV.

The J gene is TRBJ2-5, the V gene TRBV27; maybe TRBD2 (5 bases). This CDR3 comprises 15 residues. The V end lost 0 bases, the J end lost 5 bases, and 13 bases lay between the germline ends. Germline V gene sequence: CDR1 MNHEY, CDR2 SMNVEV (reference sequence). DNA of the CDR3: TGTGCCAGCAGTTTATCGAACGGGCCGGGGGAGACCCAGTACTTC. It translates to CASSLSNGPGETQYF.

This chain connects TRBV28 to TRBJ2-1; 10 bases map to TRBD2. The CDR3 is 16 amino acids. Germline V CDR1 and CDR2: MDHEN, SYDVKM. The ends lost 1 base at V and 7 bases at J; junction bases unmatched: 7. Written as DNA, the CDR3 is TGTGCCAGCAGTTTATTGGAAGCGGGAGGGAGGAATGAGCAGTTCTTC. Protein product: CASSLLEAGGRNEQFF.

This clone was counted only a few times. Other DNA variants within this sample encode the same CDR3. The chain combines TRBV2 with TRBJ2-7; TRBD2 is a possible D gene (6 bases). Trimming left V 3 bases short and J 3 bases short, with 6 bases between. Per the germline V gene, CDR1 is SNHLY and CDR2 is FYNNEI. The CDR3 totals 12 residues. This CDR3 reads CASSETSYEQYF. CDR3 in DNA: TGTGCCAGCAGTGAGACTAGCTACGAGCAGTACTTC.

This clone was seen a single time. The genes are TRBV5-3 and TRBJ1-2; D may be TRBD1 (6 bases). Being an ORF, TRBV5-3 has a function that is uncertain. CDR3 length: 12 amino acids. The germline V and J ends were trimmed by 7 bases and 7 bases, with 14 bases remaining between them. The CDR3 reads CARGQGWGGYTF. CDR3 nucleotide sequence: TGTGCCAGAGGCCAGGGGTGGGGTGGCTACACCTTC.

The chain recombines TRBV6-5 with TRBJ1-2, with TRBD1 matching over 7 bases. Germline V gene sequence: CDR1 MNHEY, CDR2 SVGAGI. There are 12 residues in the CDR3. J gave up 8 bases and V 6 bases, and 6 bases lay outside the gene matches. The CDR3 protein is CASRQGWRGYTF. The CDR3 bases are TGTGCCAGCAGACAGGGGTGGCGGGGCTACACCTTC.

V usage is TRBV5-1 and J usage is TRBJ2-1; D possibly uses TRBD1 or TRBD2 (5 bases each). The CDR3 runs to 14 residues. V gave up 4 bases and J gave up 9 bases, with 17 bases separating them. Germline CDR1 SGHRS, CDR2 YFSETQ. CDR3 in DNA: TGCGCCAGCAGCGACCCGGGACCGGGGCCTGAGCAGTTCTTC. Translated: CASSDPGPGPEQFF.

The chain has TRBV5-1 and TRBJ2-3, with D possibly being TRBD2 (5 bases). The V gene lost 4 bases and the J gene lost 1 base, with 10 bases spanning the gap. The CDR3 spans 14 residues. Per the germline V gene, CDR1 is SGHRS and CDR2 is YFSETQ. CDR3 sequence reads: CASSEGARTDTQYF. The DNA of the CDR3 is TGCGCCAGCAGCGAGGGCGCCCGCACAGATACGCAGTATTTT.

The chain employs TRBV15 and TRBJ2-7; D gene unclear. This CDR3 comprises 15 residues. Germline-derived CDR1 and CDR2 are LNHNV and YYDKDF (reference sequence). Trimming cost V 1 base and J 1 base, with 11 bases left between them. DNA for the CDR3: TGTGCCACCAGCAGAGCCCCCTTGGAATCCTACGAGCAGTACTTC. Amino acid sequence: CATSRAPLESYEQYF.

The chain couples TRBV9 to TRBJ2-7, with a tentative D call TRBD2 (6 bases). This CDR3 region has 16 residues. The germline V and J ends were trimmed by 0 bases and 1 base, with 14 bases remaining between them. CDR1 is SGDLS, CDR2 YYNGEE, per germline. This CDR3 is CASSVGGGAQSYEQYF. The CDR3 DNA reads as TGTGCCAGCAGCGTAGGAGGAGGGGCCCAATCCTACGAGCAGTACTTC.

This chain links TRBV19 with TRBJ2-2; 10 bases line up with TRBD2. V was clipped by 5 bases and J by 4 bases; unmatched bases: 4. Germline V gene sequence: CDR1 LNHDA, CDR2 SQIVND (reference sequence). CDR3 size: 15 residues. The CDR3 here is CASSQLAGSTGELFF. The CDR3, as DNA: TGTGCCAGTAGTCAACTAGCGGGGTCCACCGGGGAGCTGTTTTTT.

CDR3 region: CATSLGGRYTF. DNA for the CDR3: TGTGCCACCTCCTTAGGGGGCCGCTACACCTTC. The chain recombines TRBV19 with TRBJ1-2, with 7 positions matching TRBD1. V lost 10 bases to trimming and J lost 9 bases; unmatched junction nucleotides: 8. The CDR3 totals 11 residues. The germline V gene encodes CDR1 LNHDA and CDR2 SQIVND (reference sequence).

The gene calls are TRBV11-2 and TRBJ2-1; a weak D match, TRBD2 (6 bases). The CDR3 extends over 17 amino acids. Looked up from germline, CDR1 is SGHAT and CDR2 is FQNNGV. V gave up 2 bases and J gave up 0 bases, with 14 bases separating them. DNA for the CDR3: TGTGCCAGCAGCTTACCTCTCGGGAGTCTCTCCTACAATGAGCAGTTCTTC. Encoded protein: CASSLPLGSLSYNEQFF. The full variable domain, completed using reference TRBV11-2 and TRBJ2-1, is EAGVAQSPRYKIIEKRQSVAFWCNPISGHATLYWYQQILGQGPKLLIQFQNNGVVDDSQLPKDRFSAERLKGVDSTLKIQPAKLEDSAVYLCASSLPLGSLSYNEQFFGPGTRLTVL.

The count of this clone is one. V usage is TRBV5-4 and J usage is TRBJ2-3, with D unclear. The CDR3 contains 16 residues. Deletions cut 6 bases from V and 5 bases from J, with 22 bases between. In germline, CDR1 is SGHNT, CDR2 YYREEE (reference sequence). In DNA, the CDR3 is TGTGCCAGCATCTCAACCCCGGACGCGACCCTAGATACGCAGTATTTT. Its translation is CASISTPDATLDTQYF.

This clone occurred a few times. The CDR3 region has the DNA TGCGCCAGCAGCTTGAAGGGGATATTTGACACCGGGGAGCTGTTTTTT. Amino acids: CASSLKGIFDTGELFF. This chain connects TRBV5-1 to TRBJ2-2; a possible D gene is TRBD1 (5 bases). Trimming pared 1 base from V and 3 bases from J, leaving 13 bases between. Per germline, CDR1 SGHRS and CDR2 YFSETQ. This CDR3 has 16 residues. The complete variable domain, with remaining parts taken from reference TRBV5-1 and TRBJ2-2, reads KAGVTQTPRYLIKTRGQQVTLSCSPISGHRSVSWYQQTPGQGLQFLFEYFSETQRNKGNFPGRFSGRQFSNSRSEMNVSTLELGDSALYLCASSLKGIFDTGELFFGEGSRLTVL.

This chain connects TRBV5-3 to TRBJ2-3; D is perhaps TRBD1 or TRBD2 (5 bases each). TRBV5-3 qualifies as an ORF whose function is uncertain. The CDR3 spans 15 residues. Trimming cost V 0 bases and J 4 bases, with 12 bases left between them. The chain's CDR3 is CARSLVGARADTQYF. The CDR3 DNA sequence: TGTGCCAGAAGCTTGGTAGGGGCGCGGGCAGATACGCAGTATTTT.

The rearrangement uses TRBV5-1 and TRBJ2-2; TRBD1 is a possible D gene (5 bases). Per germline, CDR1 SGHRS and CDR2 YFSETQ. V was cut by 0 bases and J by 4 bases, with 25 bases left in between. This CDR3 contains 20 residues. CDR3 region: CASSLGPQSERGRGTGELFF. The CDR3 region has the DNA TGCGCCAGCAGCTTGGGGCCTCAAAGCGAAAGGGGAAGAGGCACCGGGGAGCTGTTTTTT. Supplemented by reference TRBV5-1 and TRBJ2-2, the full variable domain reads KAGVTQTPRYLIKTRGQQVTLSCSPISGHRSVSWYQQTPGQGLQFLFEYFSETQRNKGNFPGRFSGRQFSNSRSEMNVSTLELGDSALYLCASSLGPQSERGRGTGELFFGEGSRLTVL.

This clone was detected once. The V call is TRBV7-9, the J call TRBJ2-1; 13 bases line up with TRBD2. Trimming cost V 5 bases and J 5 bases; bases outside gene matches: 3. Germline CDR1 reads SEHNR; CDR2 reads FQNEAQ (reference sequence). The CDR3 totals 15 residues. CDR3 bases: TGTGCCAGCAGCGGGGGACTAGCGGGAAACAATGAGCAGTTCTTC. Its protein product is CASSGGLAGNNEQFF. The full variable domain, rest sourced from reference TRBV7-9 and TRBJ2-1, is DTGVSQNPRHKITKRGQNVTFRCDPISEHNRLYWYRQTLGQGPEFLTYFQNEAQLEKSRLLSDRFSAERPKGSFSTLEIQRTEQGDSAMYLCASSGGLAGNNEQFFGPGTRLTVL.

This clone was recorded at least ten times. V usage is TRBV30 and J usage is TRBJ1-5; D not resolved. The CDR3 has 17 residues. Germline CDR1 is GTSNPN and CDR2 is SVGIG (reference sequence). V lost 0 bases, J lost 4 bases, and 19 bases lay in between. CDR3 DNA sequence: TGTGCCTGGAGTGTAAGATTAGGAGGGCCCCGTAATCAGCCCCAGCATTTT. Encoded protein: CAWSVRLGGPRNQPQHF.

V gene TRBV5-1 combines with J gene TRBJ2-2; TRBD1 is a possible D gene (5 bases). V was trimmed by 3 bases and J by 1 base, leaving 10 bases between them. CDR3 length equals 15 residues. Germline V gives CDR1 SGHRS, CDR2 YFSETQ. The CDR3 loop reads CASSSGHKNTGELFF. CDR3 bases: TGCGCCAGCAGCTCCGGACACAAGAACACCGGGGAGCTGTTTTTT.

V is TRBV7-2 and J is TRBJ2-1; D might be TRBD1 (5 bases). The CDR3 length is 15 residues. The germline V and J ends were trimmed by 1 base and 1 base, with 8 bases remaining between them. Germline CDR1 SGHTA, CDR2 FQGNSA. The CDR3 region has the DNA TGTGCCAGCAGCTTAGAGCCAGGGTCCTACAATGAGCAGTTCTTC. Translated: CASSLEPGSYNEQFF.

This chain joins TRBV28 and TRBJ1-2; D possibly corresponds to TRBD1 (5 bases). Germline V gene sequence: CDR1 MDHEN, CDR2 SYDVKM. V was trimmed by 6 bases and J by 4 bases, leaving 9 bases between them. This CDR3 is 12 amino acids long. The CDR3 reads CASRKTGYGYTF. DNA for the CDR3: TGTGCCAGCAGAAAAACAGGCTATGGCTACACCTTC.

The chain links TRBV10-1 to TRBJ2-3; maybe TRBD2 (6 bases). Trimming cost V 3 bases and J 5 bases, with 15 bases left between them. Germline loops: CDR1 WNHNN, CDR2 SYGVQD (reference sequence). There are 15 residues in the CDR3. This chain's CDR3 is CASSDPSGLKDTQYF. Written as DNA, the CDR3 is TGCGCCAGCAGTGACCCCAGCGGGCTTAAAGATACGCAGTATTTT.

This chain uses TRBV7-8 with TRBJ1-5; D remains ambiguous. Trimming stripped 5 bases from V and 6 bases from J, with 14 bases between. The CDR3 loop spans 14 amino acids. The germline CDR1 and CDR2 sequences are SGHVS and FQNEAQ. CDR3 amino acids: CASSPVVSGQPQHF. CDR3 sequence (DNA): TGTGCCAGCAGCCCGGTTGTTTCAGGTCAGCCCCAGCATTTT.

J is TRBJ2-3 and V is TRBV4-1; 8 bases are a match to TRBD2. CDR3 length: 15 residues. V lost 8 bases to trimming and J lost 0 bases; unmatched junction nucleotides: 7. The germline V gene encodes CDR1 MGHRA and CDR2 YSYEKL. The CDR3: CASRGSGVSTDTQYF. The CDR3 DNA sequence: TGCGCCAGCCGAGGTAGCGGGGTTAGCACAGATACGCAGTATTTT.

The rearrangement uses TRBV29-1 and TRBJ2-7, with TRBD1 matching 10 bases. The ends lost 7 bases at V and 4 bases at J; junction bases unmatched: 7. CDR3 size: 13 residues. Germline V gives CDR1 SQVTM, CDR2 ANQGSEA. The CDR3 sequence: CSATGQGSYEQYF. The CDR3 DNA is TGCAGCGCTACGGGACAGGGGTCATACGAGCAGTACTTC.